Listed here are 4 T cell receptor beta chains from one sample, sequenced in a study of blood T cell repertoires in COVID-19. Only in-frame clones appear in the TCRdb table, and some are missing; sequencing was by immunoSEQ multiplex PCR. The table shows 140,000 or so clones, with about 87% occurring only once. The sequenced material came from PBMCs or T cells enriched from blood (not recorded which). These receptors originate from a man in his fifties or sixties who had recovered from COVID-19.

The chain has TRBV19 and TRBJ2-7, with 13 positions matching TRBD2. This CDR3 is 13 amino acids long. The junction had 4 bases not matched to a gene; V was cut back by 9 bases and J by 5 bases. The V gene's germline CDR1 is LNHDA and CDR2 SQIVND (reference sequence). The CDR3 sequence: CASRTSGGNEQYF. The CDR3, as DNA: TGTGCCAGCCGGACTAGCGGGGGCAACGAGCAGTACTTC.

The chain carries TRBV9 and TRBJ1-3, with 9 positions matching TRBD1. The CDR3 extends over 16 amino acids. Germline CDR1 is SGDLS and CDR2 is YYNGEE. Trimming cost V 3 bases and J 1 base; bases outside gene matches: 5. The CDR3 here is CASSAAGTGSGNTIYF. The CDR3 region has the DNA TGTGCCAGCAGCGCCGCCGGGACAGGGTCTGGAAACACCATATATTTT.

V and J are TRBV23-1 and TRBJ1-5; maybe TRBD1 (5 bases). Being an ORF, TRBV23-1 has a function that is uncertain. V lost 4 bases to trimming and J lost 9 bases, with 22 bases between them. CDR3 length: 16 residues. In DNA, the CDR3 is TGCGCCAGCAGTCTTGGAACAAGGGGATGTATGACGCCCCAGCATTTT. It codes for CASSLGTRGCMTPQHF.

This clone appeared once. CDR3 nucleotides: TGTGCCAGCAATAGTTTTTATAGGGGCGGCACTGAAGCTTTCTTT. It specifies CASNSFYRGGTEAFF. The J gene is TRBJ1-1, the V gene TRBV2; D may be TRBD1 (5 bases). Germline CDR1 SNHLY, CDR2 FYNNEI. Deletions cut 7 bases from V and 4 bases from J, with 19 bases between. The length of the CDR3 is 15 residues. Full variable domain (rest looked up from reference TRBV2 and TRBJ1-1): EPEVTQTPSHQVTQMGQEVILRCVPISNHLYFYWYRQILGQKVEFLVSFYNNEISEKSEIFDDQFSVERPDGSNFTLKIRSTKLEDSAMYFCASNSFYRGGTEAFFGQGTRLTVV.